Following are 14 T cell receptor beta chains from one sample sequenced in a study of beta chain features in type 1 diabetes. These receptors are not linked to any known antigen. The sequenced template was cDNA made from the entire isolated RNA. Profiled with immunoSEQ multiplex PCR; TCRdb holds only in-frame clones, not every one. Of more than 250,000 clones listed, roughly 20% were seen once; the top ten hold more than 0.025%. Broader study findings: Shorter TCRB CDR3s, moderately but significantly so, marked every one of the four CD4+ subsets in Type 1 diabetes patients.

Material for sequencing was naive CD4+ T cells from blood. These receptors were taken from a woman in her thirties or forties with type 1 diabetes.

CDR3 region: CATSRDRGQGEETQYF. CDR3 sequence (DNA): TGTGCCACCAGCAGAGACCGCGGACAGGGAGAAGAGACCCAGTACTTC. The chain couples TRBV15 to TRBJ2-5, with 8 bases aligning to TRBD1. Trimming cost V 0 bases and J 3 bases; bases outside gene matches: 6. Germline V gene data show CDR1 as LNHNV and CDR2 as YYDKDF (reference sequence). The CDR3 consists of 16 residues.

The chain combines TRBV19 with TRBJ2-2, with D maybe TRBD1 (6 bases). Germline CDR1 reads LNHDA; CDR2 reads SQIVND (reference sequence). The V gene lost 8 bases and the J gene lost 1 base, with 11 bases spanning the gap. This CDR3 is 14 amino acids long. The CDR3 coding sequence is TGTGCCAGTTGGGCAGGGGTGAACACCGGGGAGCTGTTTTTT. As protein: CASWAGVNTGELFF.

This clone was observed a few times. This rearrangement joins TRBV5-1 to TRBJ2-7, with a weak D call TRBD1 (6 bases). The CDR3 runs to 14 residues. Germline-derived CDR1 and CDR2 are SGHRS and YFSETQ. Trimming left V 3 bases short and J 0 bases short, with 10 bases between. The CDR3 sequence: CASSSTGSSYEQYF. DNA of the CDR3: TGCGCCAGCAGCTCCACAGGGAGCTCCTACGAGCAGTACTTC.

In DNA, the CDR3 is TGTGCCAGCAGCACCGGAGGAGGACCTTCCTACGAGCAGTACTTC. It yields the protein CASSTGGGPSYEQYF. The chain combines TRBV7-2 with TRBJ2-7; possibly TRBD2 for D (5 bases). There are 15 residues in the CDR3. Germline CDR1 is SGHTA and CDR2 is FQGNSA. V was cut by 5 bases and J by 1 base, with 15 bases left in between.

This clone was recorded a few times. CDR3 loop: CSVEISGGPTDTQYF. Here the CDR3 DNA reads TGCAGCGTTGAAATCTCCGGGGGGCCCACAGATACGCAGTATTTT. The rearrangement joins TRBV29-1 to TRBJ2-3, with a weak D call TRBD2 (7 bases). The CDR3 consists of 15 residues. CDR1 SQVTM and CDR2 ANQGSEA come from the germline V gene. V was shortened by 2 bases and J by 2 bases, with 14 bases between the two germline ends.

The V and J genes are TRBV15 and TRBJ2-1, with TRBD1 matching over 9 bases. Trimming took 5 bases from V and 9 from J; bases not matched to a gene: 14. This CDR3 comprises 16 residues. Germline CDR1 and CDR2: LNHNV and YYDKDF (reference sequence). CDR3 nucleotide sequence: TGTGCCACCAGCCAACGGTTCGGGACAGGGTCGGGTGAGCAGTTCTTC. This gives the protein CATSQRFGTGSGEQFF.

The rearrangement joins TRBV5-4 to TRBJ2-5; TRBD1 might be the D (6 bases). CDR1 SGHNT and CDR2 YYREEE come from the germline V gene (reference sequence). V was shortened by 3 bases and J by 1 base, with 19 bases between the two germline ends. The CDR3 extends over 17 amino acids. The CDR3 region has the DNA TGTGCCAGCAGCTGGTTGGGCAGGGGCGATATCCAAGAGACCCAGTACTTC. It specifies CASSWLGRGDIQETQYF.

This clone was seen a handful of times. V usage is TRBV29-1 and J usage is TRBJ1-1; tentative D call: TRBD1 (5 bases). The V gene lost 3 bases and the J gene lost 1 base, with 9 bases spanning the gap. Germline CDR1 reads SQVTM; CDR2 reads ANQGSEA. The CDR3 loop spans 13 amino acids. The CDR3 here is CSVDWGGNTEAFF. Written as DNA, the CDR3 is TGCAGCGTTGACTGGGGGGGGAACACTGAAGCTTTCTTT.

A few counts support this clone. The sample contains more than one DNA sequence encoding this CDR3. The J gene is TRBJ1-1, the V gene TRBV18; no clear D. Trimming removed 1 base at V and 1 base at J, with 4 bases between. The CDR3 is 13 amino acids. Germline CDR1 KGHSH, CDR2 LQKENI. As DNA, the CDR3 is TGTGCCAGCTCACCACTAGAGAACACTGAAGCTTTCTTT. It yields the protein CASSPLENTEAFF.

The rearrangement links TRBV15 to TRBJ2-7; D is uncertain. This CDR3 has 14 residues. Per the germline V gene, CDR1 is LNHNV and CDR2 is YYDKDF (reference sequence). Trimming removed 3 bases at V and 0 bases at J, with 9 bases between. In nucleotides, the CDR3 is TGTGCCACCAGCAGGGAGCTGAGCTCCTACGAGCAGTACTTC. Amino acid sequence: CATSRELSSYEQYF.

CDR3 protein: CASSPAVGQGAWQPQHF. CDR3 sequence (DNA): TGTGCCAGCAGCCCAGCGGTCGGACAGGGGGCCTGGCAGCCCCAGCATTTT. The J gene is TRBJ1-5, the V gene TRBV7-2; TRBD1 matches 11 bases. The junction had 13 bases not matched to a gene; V was cut back by 5 bases and J by 7 bases. The CDR3 runs to 17 residues. Germline V gives CDR1 SGHTA, CDR2 FQGNSA. Full variable domain (remainder filled in from reference TRBV7-2 and TRBJ1-5): GAGVSQSPSNKVTEKGKDVELRCDPISGHTALYWYRQSLGQGLEFLIYFQGNSAPDKSGLPSDRFSAERTGGSVSTLTIQRTQQEDSAVYLCASSPAVGQGAWQPQHFGDGTRLSIL.

There are a few counts of this clone. The same CDR3 also results from other DNA sequences found in this sample. The chain has TRBV9 and TRBJ2-3; D not resolved. V gave up 0 bases and J gave up 0 bases, with 5 bases separating them. The CDR3 covers 14 residues. Germline V gene sequence: CDR1 SGDLS, CDR2 YYNGEE. CDR3: CASSVGQSTDTQYF. The CDR3 DNA reads TGTGCCAGCAGCGTAGGTCAGAGCACAGATACGCAGTATTTT.

This clone has more than one count but fewer than ten. This chain connects TRBV28 to TRBJ1-5, with 7 nucleotides matching TRBD1. The CDR3 loop spans 12 amino acids. Per germline, CDR1 MDHEN and CDR2 SYDVKM. V trimming: 10 bases; J trimming: 7 bases; junction bases outside the gene matches: 7. In nucleotides, the CDR3 is TGTGCCACCCAACAGGGGAACCAGCCCCAGCATTTT. Translating gives CATQQGNQPQHF.

This clone was detected only a few times. The same CDR3 can be traced to other DNA sequences in this sample. This rearrangement joins TRBV28 to TRBJ2-7; no clear D. Germline V gene data show CDR1 as MDHEN and CDR2 as SYDVKM. There are 12 residues in the CDR3. V lost 1 base to trimming and J lost 4 bases, with 5 bases between them. CDR3 DNA: TGTGCCAGCAGTTTATCGGGTTACGAGCAGTACTTC. The encoded protein is CASSLSGYEQYF.